The rows below give T cell receptor beta chains drawn from one sample of a study of blood T cells in healthy people across ages. TCRdb re-called the 5' RACE reads with MiXCR, one entry per CDR3 protein. The repertoire holds roughly 2 million distinct CDR3 sequences, with less than 50% as singletons. Sequenced input: blood. These receptors all come from a woman in her thirties or forties in good health. The CDR3 runs from the conserved cysteine through the conserved F or W. Each record gives: J gene, D gene, clone size, V gene, CDR3 length, CDR3 protein, CDR3 DNA. D genes are given only for firm matches. Not all rows give a size; the values are once, few, many and, for expanded clones, a class.

>TRBJ2-1|TRBD1|few|TRBV27|15
CASRPGDRPYNEQFF
TGTGCCAGCAGGCCCGGGGACAGGCCTTACAATGAGCAGTTCTTC
>TRBJ1-5|.|.|TRBV20-1|15
CSAIEPGRRNQPQHF
TGCAGTGCGATTGAACCGGGACGGCGAAATCAGCCCCAGCATTTT
>TRBJ1-1|.|.|TRBV12-3/TRBV12-4|13
CASSLRGISEAFF
TGTGCCAGCAGTTTACGGGGGATTTCTGAAGCTTTCTTT
>TRBJ2-1|TRBD2|few|TRBV20-1|14
CSAIWRGSYNEQFF
TGCAGTGCTATATGGCGGGGGTCCTACAATGAGCAGTTCTTC
>TRBJ2-7|.|.|TRBV7-2|17
CASSPVPKAEGDYEQYF
TGTGCCAGCAGCCCAGTTCCCAAAGCGGAGGGAGACTACGAGCAGTACTTC
>TRBJ2-4|TRBD1|.|TRBV12-3/TRBV12-4|14
CASSSDRVLNIQYF
TGTGCCAGCAGTTCCGACAGGGTTCTAAACATTCAGTACTTC
>TRBJ2-7|.|few|TRBV7-2|13
CASSSLLHGEQYF
TGTGCCAGCAGCTCGCTCCTCCACGGGGAGCAGTACTTC
>TRBJ2-3|.|.|TRBV4-3|15
CASSQDSGGADTQYF
TGCGCCAGCAGCCAAGATTCTGGGGGCGCAGATACGCAGTATTTT
>TRBJ2-1|.|.|TRBV6-2/TRBV6-3|16
CASRPLLPYSYNEQFF
TGTGCCAGCAGACCGCTCCTGCCTTACTCCTACAATGAGCAGTTCTTC
>TRBJ2-5|.|.|TRBV6-1|13
CASSEGSGPLQYF
TGTGCCAGCAGTGAAGGGTCCGGGCCCCTCCAGTACTTC
>TRBJ2-7|TRBD1|.|TRBV28|14
CASSTTGGVYEQYF
TGTGCCAGCAGCACGACAGGGGGAGTTTACGAGCAGTACTTC
>TRBJ2-1|TRBD1|.|TRBV7-9|16
CASSLGWTGGYNEQFF
TGTGCCAGCAGCTTGGGCTGGACAGGGGGTTACAATGAGCAGTTCTTC
>TRBJ2-3|.|.|TRBV20-1|12
CSAPGLTDTQYF
TGCAGTGCCCCCGGACTAACAGATACGCAGTATTTT
>TRBJ2-1|TRBD1|.|TRBV7-8|13
CASSQGTVDEQFF
TGTGCCAGCAGCCAAGGGACAGTAGATGAGCAGTTCTTC
>TRBJ1-1|.|.|TRBV9|16
CASSVAVRGRDTEAFF
TGTGCCAGCAGCGTCGCCGTAAGGGGAAGGGACACTGAAGCTTTCTTT
>TRBJ1-6|TRBD1|.|TRBV6-5|14
CASSYDRVYSPLHF
TGTGCCAGCAGTTACGACAGGGTTTATTCACCCCTCCACTTT
>TRBJ1-2|.|.|TRBV20-1|12
CSARGSDYGYTF
TGCAGTGCTAGGGGGTCTGACTATGGCTACACCTTC
>TRBJ2-3|.|few|TRBV7-9|15
CASSLEGDSTDTQYF
TGTGCCAGCAGCTTAGAAGGTGACAGCACAGATACGCAGTATTTT
>TRBJ1-2|TRBD1|.|TRBV9|19
CASSVVTRPGQGTRNGYTF
TGTGCCAGCAGCGTAGTTACCCGACCGGGACAGGGGACTAGGAATGGCTACACCTTC